This T cell receptor beta chain appears in the sequencing data of a study of blood T cell repertoires in COVID-19. Study overall: Samples taken during acute and convalescent COVID-19 were collected in the United States, Italy and Spain. From T cells, B-cell-depleted T cells, or PBMCs came the material, which was cDNA or gDNA.

The CDR3 is 15 amino acids. Trimming at V came to 4 bases and at J to 2 bases, leaving 8 bases not matched to a gene. Germline CDR1 reads SGDLS; CDR2 reads YYNGEE. In the original workflow: Amplification of reference gene primers provided the estimated nucleated cell counts. Method: immunoSEQ multiplex PCR; TCRdb's copy keeps in-frame clones and lacks some. Clone size and V and J calls were adopted from that table, with D and trimming inferred from the DNA. This table has roughly 250,000 clones, approximately 80% appearing once. This TCR came from a woman in her 40s with active or convalescent COVID-19. This chain links TRBV9 with TRBJ2-7, with TRBD2 identical over 8 bases. What was sequenced was peripheral blood. CDR3 nucleotide sequence: TGTGCCAGCAGCCCCGCGGTAGCGGGGCCCTACGAGCAGTACTTC. Protein sequence: CASSPAVAGPYEQYF.